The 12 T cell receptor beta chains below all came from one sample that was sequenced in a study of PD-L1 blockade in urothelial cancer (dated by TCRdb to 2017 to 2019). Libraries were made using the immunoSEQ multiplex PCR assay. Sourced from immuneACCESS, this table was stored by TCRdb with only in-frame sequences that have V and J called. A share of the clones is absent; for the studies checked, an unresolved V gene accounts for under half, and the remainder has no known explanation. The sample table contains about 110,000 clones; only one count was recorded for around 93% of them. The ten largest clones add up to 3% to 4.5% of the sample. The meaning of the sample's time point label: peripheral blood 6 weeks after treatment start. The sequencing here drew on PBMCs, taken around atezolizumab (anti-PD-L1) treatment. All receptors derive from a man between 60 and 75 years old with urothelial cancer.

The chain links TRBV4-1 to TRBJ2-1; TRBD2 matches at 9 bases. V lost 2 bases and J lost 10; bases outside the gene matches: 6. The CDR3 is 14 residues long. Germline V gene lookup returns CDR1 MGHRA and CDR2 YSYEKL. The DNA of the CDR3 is TGCGCCAGCAGCCAAACGATAGCGGGGGACGAGCAGTTCTTC. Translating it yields CASSQTIAGDEQFF.

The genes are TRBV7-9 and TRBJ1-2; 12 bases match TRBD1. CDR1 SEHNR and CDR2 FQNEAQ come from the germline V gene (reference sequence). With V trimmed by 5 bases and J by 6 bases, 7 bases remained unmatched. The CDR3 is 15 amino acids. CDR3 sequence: CASSERGQGADGYTF. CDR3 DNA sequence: TGTGCCAGCAGCGAGAGGGGACAGGGGGCGGATGGCTACACCTTC.

DNA of the CDR3: TGTGCCAGCAGCTTCTATCAGGGAAGTGGCACTGAAGCTTTCTTT. This sequence encodes CASSFYQGSGTEAFF. This chain connects TRBV7-2 to TRBJ1-1, with D perhaps matching TRBD1 (5 bases). CDR3 length: 15 residues. The germline V gene encodes CDR1 SGHTA and CDR2 FQGNSA. Trimming took off 3 bases at V and 4 bases at J, with 15 bases between the two ends.

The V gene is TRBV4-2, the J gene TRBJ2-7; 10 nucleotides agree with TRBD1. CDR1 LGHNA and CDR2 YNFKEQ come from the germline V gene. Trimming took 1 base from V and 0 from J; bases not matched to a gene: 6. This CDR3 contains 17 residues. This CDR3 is CASSQVDRGPLSYEQYF. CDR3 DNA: TGTGCCAGCAGCCAAGTCGACAGGGGGCCCCTCTCCTACGAGCAGTACTTC.

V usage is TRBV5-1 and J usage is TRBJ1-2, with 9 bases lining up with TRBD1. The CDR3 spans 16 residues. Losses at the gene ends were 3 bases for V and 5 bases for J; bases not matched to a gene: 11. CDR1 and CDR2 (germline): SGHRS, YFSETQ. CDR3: CASSSTGGHRLYGYTF. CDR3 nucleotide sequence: TGCGCCAGCAGCTCAACAGGGGGCCACAGACTTTATGGCTACACCTTC.

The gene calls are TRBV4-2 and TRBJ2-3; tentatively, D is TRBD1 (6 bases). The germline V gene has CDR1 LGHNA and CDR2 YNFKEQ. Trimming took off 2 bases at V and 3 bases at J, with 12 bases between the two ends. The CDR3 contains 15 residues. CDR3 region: CASSQKLQGTDTQYF. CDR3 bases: TGTGCCAGCAGCCAAAAGCTACAGGGTACAGATACGCAGTATTTT.

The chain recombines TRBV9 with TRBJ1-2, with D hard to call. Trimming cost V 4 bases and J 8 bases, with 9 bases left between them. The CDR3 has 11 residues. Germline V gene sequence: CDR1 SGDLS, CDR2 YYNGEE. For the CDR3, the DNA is TGTGCCAGCAGCTCCGGGTTGGGCTACACCTTC. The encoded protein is CASSSGLGYTF.

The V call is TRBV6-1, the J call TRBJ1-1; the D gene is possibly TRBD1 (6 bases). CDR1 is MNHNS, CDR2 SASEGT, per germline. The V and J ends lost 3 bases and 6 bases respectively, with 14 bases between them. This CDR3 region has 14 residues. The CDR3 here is CASSDRGSMSEAFF. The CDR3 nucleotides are TGTGCCAGCAGTGATAGGGGGTCTATGTCTGAAGCTTTCTTT.

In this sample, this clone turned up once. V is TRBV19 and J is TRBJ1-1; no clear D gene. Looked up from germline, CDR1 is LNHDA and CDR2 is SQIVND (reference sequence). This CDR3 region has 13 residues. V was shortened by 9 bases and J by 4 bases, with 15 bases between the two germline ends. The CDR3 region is CASLRTIGTEAFF. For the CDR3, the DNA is TGTGCCAGCCTCAGAACTATTGGCACTGAAGCTTTCTTT. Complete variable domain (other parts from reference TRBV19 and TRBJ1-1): DGGITQSPKYLFRKEGQNVTLSCEQNLNHDAMYWYRQDPGQGLRLIYYSQIVNDFQKGDIAEGYSVSREKKESFPLTVTSAQKNPTAFYLCASLRTIGTEAFFGQGTRLTVV.

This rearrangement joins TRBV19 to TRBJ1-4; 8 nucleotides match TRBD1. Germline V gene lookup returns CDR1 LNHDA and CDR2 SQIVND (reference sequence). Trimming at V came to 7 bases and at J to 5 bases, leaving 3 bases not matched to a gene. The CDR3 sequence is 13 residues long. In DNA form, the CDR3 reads TGTGCCAGTAACAACAGGGGGAATGAAAAACTGTTTTTT. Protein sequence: CASNNRGNEKLFF.

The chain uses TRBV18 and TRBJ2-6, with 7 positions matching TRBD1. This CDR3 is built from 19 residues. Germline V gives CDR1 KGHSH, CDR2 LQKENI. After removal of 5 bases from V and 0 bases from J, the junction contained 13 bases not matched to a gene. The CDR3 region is CASSGNRDRVTSGANVLTF. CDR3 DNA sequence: TGTGCCAGCTCAGGGAACCGGGACAGAGTTACCTCTGGGGCCAACGTCCTGACTTTC.

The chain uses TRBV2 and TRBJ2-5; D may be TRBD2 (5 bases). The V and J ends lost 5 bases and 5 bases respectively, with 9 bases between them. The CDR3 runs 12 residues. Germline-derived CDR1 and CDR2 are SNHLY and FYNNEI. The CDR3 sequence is CASSPPGETQYF. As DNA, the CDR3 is TGTGCCAGCAGTCCCCCGGGGGAGACCCAGTACTTC. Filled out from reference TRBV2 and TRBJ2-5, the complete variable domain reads EPEVTQTPSHQVTQMGQEVILRCVPISNHLYFYWYRQILGQKVEFLVSFYNNEISEKSEIFDDQFSVERPDGSNFTLKIRSTKLEDSAMYFCASSPPGETQYFGPGTRLLVL.